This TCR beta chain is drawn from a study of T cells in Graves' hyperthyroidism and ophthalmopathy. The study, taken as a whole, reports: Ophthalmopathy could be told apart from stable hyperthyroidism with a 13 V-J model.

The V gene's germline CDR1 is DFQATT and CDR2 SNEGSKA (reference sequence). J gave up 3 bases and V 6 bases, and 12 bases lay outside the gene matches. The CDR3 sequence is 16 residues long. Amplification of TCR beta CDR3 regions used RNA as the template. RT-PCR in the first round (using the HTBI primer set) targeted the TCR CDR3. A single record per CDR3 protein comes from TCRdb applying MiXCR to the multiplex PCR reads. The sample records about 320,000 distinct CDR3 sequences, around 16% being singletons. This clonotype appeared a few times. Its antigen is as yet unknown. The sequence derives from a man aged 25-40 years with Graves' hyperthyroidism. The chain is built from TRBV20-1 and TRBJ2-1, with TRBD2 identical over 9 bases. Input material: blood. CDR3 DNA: TGCAGTGCGTATGGTCAGAGACTAGCGGACTACAATGAGCAGTTCTTC. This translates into CSAYGQRLADYNEQFF.